These T cell receptor beta chains were read from a single sample in a study of shared clonotypes between healthy human individuals. Repertoires were generated with immunoSEQ multiplex PCR, while TCRdb's copy carries only in-frame clones and drops some. This table has around 2.5 million clones, 93% appearing once. The source material was naive CD4+ T cells from PBMCs. The source of these receptors is a young man in good health. Some clones in this sample may be carry-over from other donors' samples. Both conserved end residues are part of each CDR3. D genes are given only for firm matches. Not every row has a clone size; where given, it reads once, few, many or a size class.

TRBD1	-	TRBV6-1	TRBJ2-7	TGTGCCAGCAGGGGGACAGGGGGCAACTACGAGCAGTACTTC	CASRGTGGNYEQYF
-	once	TRBV30	TRBJ2-1	TGTGCCTGGAGTTTGTACCCAAATGAGCAGTTCTTC	CAWSLYPNEQFF
TRBD2	-	TRBV27	TRBJ2-1	TGTGCCAGCAGTGAGAGACTAGCGGAAAACAATGAGCAGTTCTTC	CASSERLAENNEQFF
-	-	TRBV7-2	TRBJ2-5	TGTGCCAGCAGCTCTTACAGAGAGACCCAGTACTTC	CASSSYRETQYF
TRBD1	-	TRBV19	TRBJ1-5	TGTGCCAGTAGTATGACAGGGAACCAGCCCCAGCATTTT	CASSMTGNQPQHF
-	-	TRBV10-3	TRBJ2-3	TGTGCCATCAGTTCGGGGGCGGTCACAGATACGCAGTATTTT	CAISSGAVTDTQYF
-	-	TRBV5-1	TRBJ2-1	TGCGCCAGCAGCTTGGTGGCGGGTACCTACAATGAGCAGTTCTTC	CASSLVAGTYNEQFF
-	-	TRBV18	TRBJ2-5	TGTGCCAGCTCTGCGGACAGCCGATACCAAGAGACCCAGTACTTC	CASSADSRYQETQYF
-	-	TRBV28	TRBJ2-3	TGTGCCAGCAGTCGCCAAACCGGGACCGATACGCAGTATTTT	CASSRQTGTDTQYF
-	-	TRBV5-1	TRBJ2-4	TGCGCCAGCAGCCCAGCCTCCGGGACAACAAGTCAGTACTTC	CASSPASGTTSQYF
TRBD1	-	TRBV14	TRBJ2-7	TGTGCCAGCAGCCAAGCAGGGGGCTACGAGCAGTACTTC	CASSQAGGYEQYF
TRBD1	-	TRBV12-5	TRBJ2-5	TGTGCTAGTGGTTTGGGACAGGGGGCGAGAGAGACCCAGTACTTC	CASGLGQGARETQYF
TRBD1	-	TRBV5-4	TRBJ2-1	TGTGCCAGCAGCTTCGGTCAGGGGGCCTACAATGAGCAGTTCTTC	CASSFGQGAYNEQFF
-	-	TRBV5-6	TRBJ1-1	TGTGCCAGCAGCTTAGGGACACGCGAAGCTTTCTTT	CASSLGTREAFF
-	-	TRBV7-2	TRBJ2-1	TGTGCCAGCAGTGGGACTGTCTCCTACAATGAGCAGTTCTTC	CASSGTVSYNEQFF
-	-	TRBV15	TRBJ2-4	TGTGCCACCAGCAGGACAGTCGCTCAAAACATTCAGTACTTC	CATSRTVAQNIQYF
-	-	TRBV5-1	TRBJ1-1	TGCGCCAGCAGCTTGGCTCCAGGGATGAACACTGAAGCTTTCTTT	CASSLAPGMNTEAFF
-	-	TRBV10-3	TRBJ2-2	TGTGCCATGAACCAGGGTGCCACCGGGGAGCTGTTTTTT	CAMNQGATGELFF
TRBD1	-	TRBV19	TRBJ1-2	TGTGCCAGTAGTATGGGGACAGCTAACTATGGCTACACCTTC	CASSMGTANYGYTF
TRBD2	once	TRBV7-3	TRBJ2-3	TGTGCCAGCAGCCCCCAGGTGGCGGGAGGTCATACGCAGTATTTT	CASSPQVAGGHTQYF
TRBD2	-	TRBV5-6	TRBJ2-7	TGTGCCAGCAGCCGACCGGGACTAGTTACCGAGCAGTACTTC	CASSRPGLVTEQYF
TRBD1	-	TRBV5-1	TRBJ1-4	TGCGCCAGCAGCGGAACAGGGGGCGAGTATGAAAAACTGTTTTTT	CASSGTGGEYEKLFF
TRBD2	-	TRBV5-1	TRBJ2-5	TGCGCCAGCAGCTTAGCTAGCGGATCTAGGCAAGAGACCCAGTACTTC	CASSLASGSRQETQYF
-	-	TRBV25-1	TRBJ2-7	TGTGCCAGCAGTGAATTTACAGGTACCTACGAGCAGTACTTC	CASSEFTGTYEQYF
-	-	TRBV6-1	TRBJ2-7	TGTGCCAGCAGCCTCGTGTCCTACGAGCAGTACTTC	CASSLVSYEQYF
TRBD2	-	TRBV7-9	TRBJ2-3	TGTGCCAGCAGCCTAGGACTAGCCAACTTCCTCACAGATACGCAGTATTTT	CASSLGLANFLTDTQYF
-	-	TRBV11-2	TRBJ1-3	TGTGCCAGCAGCCCCGACAGGCGAAACACCATATATTTT	CASSPDRRNTIYF
TRBD2	-	TRBV9	TRBJ2-1	TGTGCCAGCAGTGAAAACCGTAGCGGGAGGAGGGGGAGCTCCTACAATGAGCAGTTCTTC	CASSENRSGRRGSSYNEQFF
-	-	TRBV18	TRBJ2-7	TGTGCCAGCTCCCTCGACGGGGCTCGCGAGCAGTACTTC	CASSLDGAREQYF
-	-	TRBV27	TRBJ1-2	TGTGCCAGCGGAGAGGACTATGGCTACACCTTC	CASGEDYGYTF
TRBD1	-	TRBV19	TRBJ1-5	TGTGCCAGTAGTATCCTTCGACAGGGCAAAGTTGGATATAGCAATCAGCCCCAGCATTTT	CASSILRQGKVGYSNQPQHF
-	-	TRBV18	TRBJ2-1	TGTGCCAGCTCACCACTCCGTCCTCAAGGGGAGCAGTTCTTC	CASSPLRPQGEQFF
-	-	TRBV7-9	TRBJ2-1	TGTGCCAGCAGTCTTCTAAATGAGCAGTTCTTC	CASSLLNEQFF
TRBD2	-	TRBV7-3	TRBJ2-1	TGTGCCAGCAGCTTAATGGTAGCGGGAGAAGAGCAGTTCTTC	CASSLMVAGEEQFF
TRBD1	-	TRBV5-1	TRBJ1-3	TGCGCCAGCAGCCGGGACAGGGCGCGGGGAAACACCATATATTTT	CASSRDRARGNTIYF
-	-	TRBV5-1	TRBJ1-3	TGCGCCAGCAGCTTGGGGGGACCCTCTGGAAACACCATATATTTT	CASSLGGPSGNTIYF